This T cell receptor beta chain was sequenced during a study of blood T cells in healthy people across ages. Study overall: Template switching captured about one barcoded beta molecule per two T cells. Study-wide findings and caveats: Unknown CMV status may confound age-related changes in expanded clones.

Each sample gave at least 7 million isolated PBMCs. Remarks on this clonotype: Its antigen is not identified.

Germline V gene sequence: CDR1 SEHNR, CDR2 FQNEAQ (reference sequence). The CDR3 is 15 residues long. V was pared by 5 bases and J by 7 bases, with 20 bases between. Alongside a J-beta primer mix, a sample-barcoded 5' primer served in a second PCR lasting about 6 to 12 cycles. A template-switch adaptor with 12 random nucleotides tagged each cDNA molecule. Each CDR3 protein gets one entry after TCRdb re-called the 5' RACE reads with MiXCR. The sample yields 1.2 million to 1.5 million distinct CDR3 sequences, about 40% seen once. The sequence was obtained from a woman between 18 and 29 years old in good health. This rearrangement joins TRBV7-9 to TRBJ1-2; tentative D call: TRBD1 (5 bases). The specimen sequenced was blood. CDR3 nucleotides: TGTGCCAGCAGCCACGGTGGTAGGGACCTCGGTGGCTACACCTTC. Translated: CASSHGGRDLGGYTF.